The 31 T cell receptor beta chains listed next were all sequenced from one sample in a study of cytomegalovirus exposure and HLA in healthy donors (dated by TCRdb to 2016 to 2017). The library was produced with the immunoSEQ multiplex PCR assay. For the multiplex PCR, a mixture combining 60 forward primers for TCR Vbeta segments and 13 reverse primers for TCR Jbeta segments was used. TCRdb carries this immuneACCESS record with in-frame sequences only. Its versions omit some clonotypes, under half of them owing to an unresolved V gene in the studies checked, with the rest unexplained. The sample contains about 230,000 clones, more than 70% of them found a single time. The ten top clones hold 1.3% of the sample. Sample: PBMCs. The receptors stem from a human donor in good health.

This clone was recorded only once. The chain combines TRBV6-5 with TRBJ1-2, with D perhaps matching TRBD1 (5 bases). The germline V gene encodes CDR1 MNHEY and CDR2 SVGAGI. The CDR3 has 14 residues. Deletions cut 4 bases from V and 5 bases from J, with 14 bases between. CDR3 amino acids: CASSSQTDSYGYTF. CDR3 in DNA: TGTGCCAGCAGTTCGCAGACAGATTCATATGGCTACACCTTC.

The CDR3 spells CASSEGGDPYNEQFF. CDR3 coding DNA: TGCGCCAGCAGTGAGGGCGGGGACCCCTACAATGAGCAGTTCTTC. The chain carries TRBV10-1 and TRBJ2-1; D may be TRBD2 (6 bases). Trimming removed 2 bases from V and 2 bases from J, with 10 bases in between. The CDR3 is 15 residues long. From germline, CDR1 is WNHNN and CDR2 SYGVQD (reference sequence).

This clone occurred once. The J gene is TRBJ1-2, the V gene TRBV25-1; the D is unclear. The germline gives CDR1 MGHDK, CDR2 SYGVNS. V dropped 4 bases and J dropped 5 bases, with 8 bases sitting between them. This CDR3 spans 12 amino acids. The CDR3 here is CASSGTEYGYTF. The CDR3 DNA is TGTGCCAGCAGTGGCACAGAATATGGCTACACCTTC.

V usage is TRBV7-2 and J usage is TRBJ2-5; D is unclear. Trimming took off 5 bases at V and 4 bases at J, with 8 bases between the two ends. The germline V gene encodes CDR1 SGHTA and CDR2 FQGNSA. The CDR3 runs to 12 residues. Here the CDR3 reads CASSRFLETQYF. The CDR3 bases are TGTGCCAGCAGCCGTTTCTTAGAGACCCAGTACTTC.

CDR3 in amino acids: CASSHGKRGPSEQYF. DNA for the CDR3: TGTGCCAGCAGCCACGGAAAAAGGGGCCCATCGGAGCAGTACTTC. This chain joins TRBV2 and TRBJ2-7, with D possibly being TRBD1 (5 bases). The CDR3 runs 15 residues. Per the germline V gene, CDR1 is SNHLY and CDR2 is FYNNEI. The V end lost 6 bases, the J end lost 7 bases, and 22 bases lay between the germline ends.

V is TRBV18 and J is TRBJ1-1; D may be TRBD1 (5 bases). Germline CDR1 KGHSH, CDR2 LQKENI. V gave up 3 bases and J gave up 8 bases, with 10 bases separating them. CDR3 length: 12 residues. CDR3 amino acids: CASSPAGVEAFF. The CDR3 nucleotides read TGTGCCAGCTCACCCGCGGGGGTAGAAGCTTTCTTT.

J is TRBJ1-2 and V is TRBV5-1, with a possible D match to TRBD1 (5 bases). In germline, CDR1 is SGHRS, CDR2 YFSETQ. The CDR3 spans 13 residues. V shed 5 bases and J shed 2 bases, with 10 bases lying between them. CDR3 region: CASREDRNYGYTF. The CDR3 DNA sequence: TGCGCCAGCAGAGAAGACAGAAACTATGGCTACACCTTC.

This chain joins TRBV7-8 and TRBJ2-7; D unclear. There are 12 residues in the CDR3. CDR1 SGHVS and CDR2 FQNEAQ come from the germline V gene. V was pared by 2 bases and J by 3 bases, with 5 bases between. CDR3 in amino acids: CASSLSGYEQYF. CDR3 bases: TGTGCCAGCAGCTTATCGGGCTACGAGCAGTACTTC.

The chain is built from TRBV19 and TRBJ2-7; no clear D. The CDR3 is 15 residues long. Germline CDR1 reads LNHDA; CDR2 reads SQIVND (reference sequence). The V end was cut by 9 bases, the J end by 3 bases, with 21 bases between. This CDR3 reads CARGPGFPFDYEQYF. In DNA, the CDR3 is TGTGCCAGGGGCCCTGGCTTCCCCTTTGACTACGAGCAGTACTTC.

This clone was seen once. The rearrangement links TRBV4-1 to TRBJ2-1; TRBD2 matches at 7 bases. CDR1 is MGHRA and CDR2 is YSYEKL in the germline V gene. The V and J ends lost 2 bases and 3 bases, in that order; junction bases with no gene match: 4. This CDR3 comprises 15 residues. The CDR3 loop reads CASSQLGGSYNEQFF. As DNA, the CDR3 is TGCGCCAGCAGCCAATTGGGCGGGAGCTACAATGAGCAGTTCTTC.

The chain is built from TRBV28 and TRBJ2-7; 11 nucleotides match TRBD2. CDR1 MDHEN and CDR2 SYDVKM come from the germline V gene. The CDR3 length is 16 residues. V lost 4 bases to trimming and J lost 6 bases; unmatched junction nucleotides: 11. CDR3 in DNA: TGTGCCAGCAGTTCCATTCTAGCGGGAGGTGGAGGCGAGCAGTACTTC. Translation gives CASSSILAGGGGEQYF.

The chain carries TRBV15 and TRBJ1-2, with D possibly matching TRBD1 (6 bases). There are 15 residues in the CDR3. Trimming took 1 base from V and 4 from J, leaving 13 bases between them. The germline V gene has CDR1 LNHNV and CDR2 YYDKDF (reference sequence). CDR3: CATSRVQGRAYGYTF. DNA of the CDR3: TGTGCCACCAGCAGAGTTCAGGGGCGCGCCTATGGCTACACCTTC.

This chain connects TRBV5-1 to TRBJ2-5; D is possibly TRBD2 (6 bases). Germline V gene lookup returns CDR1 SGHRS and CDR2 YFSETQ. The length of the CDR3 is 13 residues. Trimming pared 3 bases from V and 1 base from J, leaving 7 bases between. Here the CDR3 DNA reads TGCGCCAGCAGCTCGGGACTCCAAGAGACCCAGTACTTC. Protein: CASSSGLQETQYF.

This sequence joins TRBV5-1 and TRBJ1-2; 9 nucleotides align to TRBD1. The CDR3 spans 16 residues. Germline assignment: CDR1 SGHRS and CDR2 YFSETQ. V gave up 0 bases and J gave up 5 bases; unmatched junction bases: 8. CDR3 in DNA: TGCGCCAGCAGCTTGGCCTCCGGGACAGGGAATTATGGCTACACCTTC. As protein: CASSLASGTGNYGYTF.

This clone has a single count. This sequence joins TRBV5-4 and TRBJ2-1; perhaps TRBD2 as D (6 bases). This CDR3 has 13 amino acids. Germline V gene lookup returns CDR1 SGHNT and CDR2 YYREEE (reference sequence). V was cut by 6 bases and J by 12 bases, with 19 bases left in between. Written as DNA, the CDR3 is TGTGCCAGCAAGCTTGGAGGGTCCGCACGGCAGTTCTTC. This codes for CASKLGGSARQFF. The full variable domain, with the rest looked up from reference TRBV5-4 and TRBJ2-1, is ETGVTQSPTHLIKTRGQQVTLRCSSQSGHNTVSWYQQALGQGPQFIFQYYREEENGRGNFPPRFSGLQFPNYSSELNVNALELDDSALYLCASKLGGSARQFFGPGTRLTVL.

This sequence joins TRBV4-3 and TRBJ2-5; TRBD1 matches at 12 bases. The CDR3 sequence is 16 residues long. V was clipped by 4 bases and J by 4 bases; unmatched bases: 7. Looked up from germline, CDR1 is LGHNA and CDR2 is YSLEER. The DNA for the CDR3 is TGCGCCAGCAGCCTTAGGGGACAGGGGGCGAGAGAGACCCAGTACTTC. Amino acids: CASSLRGQGARETQYF.

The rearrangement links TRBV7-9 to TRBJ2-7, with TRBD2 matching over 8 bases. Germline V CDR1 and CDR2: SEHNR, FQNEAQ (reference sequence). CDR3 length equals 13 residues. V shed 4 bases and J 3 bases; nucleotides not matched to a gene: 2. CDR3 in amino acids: CASSSGLDYEQYF. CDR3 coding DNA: TGTGCCAGCAGCTCGGGACTAGACTACGAGCAGTACTTC.

The CDR3 bases are TGTGCCTGGAAGGGAGCTAGTCGGGAGACCCAGTACTTC. This translates into CAWKGASRETQYF. The chain uses TRBV30 and TRBJ2-5; tentative D call: TRBD2 (5 bases). Germline V gives CDR1 GTSNPN, CDR2 SVGIG (reference sequence). The CDR3 consists of 13 residues. Between the trimmed V and J ends, which lost 4 bases and 5 bases, there was a span of 14 bases.

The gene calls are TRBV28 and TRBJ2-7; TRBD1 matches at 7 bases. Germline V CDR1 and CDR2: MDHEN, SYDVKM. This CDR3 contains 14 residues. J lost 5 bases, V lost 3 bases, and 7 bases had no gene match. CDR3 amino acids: CASSLVGTEDEQYF. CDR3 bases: TGTGCCAGCAGTTTGGTGGGGACAGAGGACGAGCAGTACTTC.

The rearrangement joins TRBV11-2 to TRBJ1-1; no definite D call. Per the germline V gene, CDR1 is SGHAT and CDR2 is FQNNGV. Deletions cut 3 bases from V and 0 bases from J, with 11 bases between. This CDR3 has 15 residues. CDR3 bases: TGTGCCAGCAGCTTCCTAACCGGTTTGAACACTGAAGCTTTCTTT. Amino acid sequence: CASSFLTGLNTEAFF.

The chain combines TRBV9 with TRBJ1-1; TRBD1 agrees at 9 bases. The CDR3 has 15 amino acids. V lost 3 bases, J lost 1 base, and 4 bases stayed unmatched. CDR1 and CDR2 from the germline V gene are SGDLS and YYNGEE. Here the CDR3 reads CASSARDRANTEAFF. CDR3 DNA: TGTGCCAGCAGCGCCCGGGACAGGGCGAACACTGAAGCTTTCTTT.

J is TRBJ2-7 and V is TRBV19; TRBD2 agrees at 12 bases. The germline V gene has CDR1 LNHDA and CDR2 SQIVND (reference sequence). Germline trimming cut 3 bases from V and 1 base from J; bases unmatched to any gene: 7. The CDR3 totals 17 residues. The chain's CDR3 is CASSIHTGLAGSYEQYF. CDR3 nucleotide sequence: TGTGCCAGTAGTATCCATACCGGACTAGCGGGATCCTACGAGCAGTACTTC.

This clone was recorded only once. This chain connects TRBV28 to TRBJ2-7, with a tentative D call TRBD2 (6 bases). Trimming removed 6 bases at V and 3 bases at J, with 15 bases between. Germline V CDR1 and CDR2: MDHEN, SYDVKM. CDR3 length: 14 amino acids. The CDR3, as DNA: TGTGCCAGCAGAACCGGGACTGGATTCTACGAGCAGTACTTC. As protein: CASRTGTGFYEQYF.

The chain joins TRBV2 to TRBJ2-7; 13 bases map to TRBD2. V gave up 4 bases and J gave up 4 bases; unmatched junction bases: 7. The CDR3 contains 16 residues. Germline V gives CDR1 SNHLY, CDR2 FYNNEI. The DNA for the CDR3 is TGTGCCAGCAGTGTTAGGACTAGCGGGAGACAGTACGAGCAGTACTTC. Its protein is CASSVRTSGRQYEQYF.

In nucleotides, the CDR3 is TGTGCCAGCTCACGAGCAGGGGGCGGCACTGAAGCTTTCTTT. As protein: CASSRAGGGTEAFF. This rearrangement joins TRBV18 to TRBJ1-1, with 8 bases identical to TRBD1. Trimming took 4 bases from V and 4 from J; bases not matched to a gene: 5. The CDR3 has 14 residues. CDR1 KGHSH and CDR2 LQKENI come from the germline V gene.

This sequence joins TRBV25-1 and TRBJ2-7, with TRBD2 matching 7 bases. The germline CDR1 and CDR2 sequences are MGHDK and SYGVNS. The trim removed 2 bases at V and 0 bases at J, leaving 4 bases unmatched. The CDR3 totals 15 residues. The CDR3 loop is CASSEGTSVSYEQYF. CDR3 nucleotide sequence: TGTGCCAGCAGTGAAGGCACTAGCGTCTCCTACGAGCAGTACTTC.

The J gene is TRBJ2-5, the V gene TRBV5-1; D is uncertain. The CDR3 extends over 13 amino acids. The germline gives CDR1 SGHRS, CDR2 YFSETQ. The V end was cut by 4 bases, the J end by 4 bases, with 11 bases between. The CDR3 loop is CASSPNLGETQYF. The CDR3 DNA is TGCGCCAGCAGCCCTAACCTAGGAGAGACCCAGTACTTC.

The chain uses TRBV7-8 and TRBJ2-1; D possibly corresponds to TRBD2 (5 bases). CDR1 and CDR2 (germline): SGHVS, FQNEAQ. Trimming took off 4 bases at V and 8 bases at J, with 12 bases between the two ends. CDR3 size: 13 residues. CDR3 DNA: TGTGCCAGCAGCTCACGCCGGGAAGATGAGCAGTTCTTC. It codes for CASSSRREDEQFF.

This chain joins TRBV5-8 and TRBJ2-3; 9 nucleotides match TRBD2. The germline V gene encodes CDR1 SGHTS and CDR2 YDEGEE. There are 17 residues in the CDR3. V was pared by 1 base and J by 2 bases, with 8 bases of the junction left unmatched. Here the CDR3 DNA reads TGTGCCAGCAGCTTGAATGGCGGGAGGGCCCTCACAGATACGCAGTATTTT. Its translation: CASSLNGGRALTDTQYF.

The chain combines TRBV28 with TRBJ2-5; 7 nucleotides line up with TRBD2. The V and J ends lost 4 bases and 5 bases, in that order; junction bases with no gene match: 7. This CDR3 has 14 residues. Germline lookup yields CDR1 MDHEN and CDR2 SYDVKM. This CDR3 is CASSYGGGMETQYF. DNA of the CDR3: TGTGCCAGCAGTTATGGGGGAGGGATGGAGACCCAGTACTTC.

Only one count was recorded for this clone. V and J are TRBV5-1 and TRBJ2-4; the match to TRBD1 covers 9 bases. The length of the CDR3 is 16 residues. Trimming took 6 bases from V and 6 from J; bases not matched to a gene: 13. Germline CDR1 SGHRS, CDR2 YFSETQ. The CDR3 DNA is TGCGCCAGCAAGTCTTCCCAACCGGGACAGGGAAACATTCAGTACTTC. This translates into CASKSSQPGQGNIQYF.